The 16 T cell receptor beta chains listed next were all sequenced from one sample in a study of cytomegalovirus exposure and HLA in healthy donors (dated by TCRdb to 2016 to 2017). The library relied on the immunoSEQ multiplex PCR assay. A mixture of 60 forward primers for TCR Vbeta segments and 13 reverse primers for TCR Jbeta segments was used in the multiplex PCR. Imported from immuneACCESS, the table was reduced by TCRdb to in-frame sequences with V and J called. These copies leave out some clones; in studies compared against another copy, an unresolved V gene accounts for under half, and the cause of the remainder is not known. Counted in this sample were 100,000 or so clones; 50% to 65% of them appeared once. Less than 4.5% of the sample is held by the ten biggest clonotypes. Material for sequencing was PBMCs. These receptors all come from a young man in good health and CMV-seropositive.

This clone showed up just once. The chain couples TRBV9 to TRBJ2-7; tentative D call: TRBD2 (5 bases). Trimming removed 2 bases at V and 3 bases at J, with 9 bases between. This CDR3 is 13 amino acids long. Germline V gene sequence: CDR1 SGDLS, CDR2 YYNGEE. The CDR3 sequence: CASSVGDGYEQYF. In DNA, the CDR3 is TGTGCCAGCAGCGTGGGAGATGGCTACGAGCAGTACTTC.

V gene TRBV2 combines with J gene TRBJ1-1; TRBD1 might be the D (5 bases). The CDR3 consists of 13 residues. The V and J ends lost 3 bases and 5 bases respectively, with 10 bases between them. Germline CDR1 is SNHLY and CDR2 is FYNNEI. DNA of the CDR3: TGTGCCAGCAGTGACGTTAGGGGAACTGAAGCTTTCTTT. This gives the protein CASSDVRGTEAFF.

The V and J genes are TRBV5-6 and TRBJ2-3, with 14 nucleotides matching TRBD2. The CDR3 totals 17 residues. V lost 7 bases to trimming and J lost 0 bases; unmatched junction nucleotides: 7. The germline CDR1 and CDR2 sequences are SGHDT and YYEEEE. The CDR3: CASGWTSGGTSTDTQYF. The CDR3 DNA reads TGTGCCAGCGGATGGACTAGCGGGGGGACTAGCACAGATACGCAGTATTTT.

Note on this clone: Relative to the germline gene, one junction end is altered; a read error may explain this. The rearrangement links TRBV7-7 to TRBJ2-3, with D perhaps matching TRBD2 (7 bases). The germline V gene has CDR1 SSHAT and CDR2 FNYEAQ (reference sequence). There are 13 residues in the CDR3. The CDR3: CASSVRGADTQYF. The CDR3 DNA follows: TGTGCTAGCAGCGTTCGGGGGGCGGATACGCAGTATTTT. The full variable domain, in which reference TRBV7-7 and TRBJ2-3 provide the parts outside the CDR3, is GAGVSQSPRYKVTKRGQDVTLRCDPISSHATLYWYQQALGQGPEFLTYFNYEAQPDKSGLPSDRFSAERPEGSISTLTIQRTEQRDSAMYRCASSVRGADTQYFGPGTRLTVL.

The chain has TRBV2 and TRBJ2-7; TRBD2 might be the D (7 bases). Deletions cut 7 bases from V and 1 base from J, with 11 bases between. The CDR3 covers 13 residues. CDR1 and CDR2 from the germline V gene are SNHLY and FYNNEI. The CDR3 DNA is TGTGCCAGCATGGCGGGGGCGTCCTACGAGCAGTACTTC. Translating it yields CASMAGASYEQYF.

J is TRBJ1-1 and V is TRBV6-5; D might be TRBD1 (5 bases). This CDR3 contains 14 residues. The V end lost 6 bases, the J end lost 2 bases, and 13 bases lay between the germline ends. CDR1 is MNHEY and CDR2 is SVGAGI in the germline V gene. CDR3 coding DNA: TGTGCCAGCAGCCGTCCCCAGGGAAACACTGAAGCTTTCTTT. Its translation is CASSRPQGNTEAFF.

V usage is TRBV5-1 and J usage is TRBJ2-1, with a possible D match to TRBD2 (6 bases). From germline, CDR1 is SGHRS and CDR2 YFSETQ. Trimming removed 2 bases from V and 3 bases from J, with 12 bases in between. The CDR3 covers 15 residues. DNA for the CDR3: TGCGCCAGCAGCTTTATCGCGGGGATCTACAATGAGCAGTTCTTC. This translates into CASSFIAGIYNEQFF.

The chain employs TRBV14 and TRBJ1-5; D is unclear. The germline gives CDR1 SGHDN, CDR2 FVKESK. This CDR3 comprises 12 residues. V was pared by 4 bases and J by 10 bases, with 11 bases between. CDR3 protein: CASSPPPVPQHF. The CDR3 nucleotides read TGTGCCAGCAGCCCGCCTCCAGTACCCCAGCATTTT.

The chain couples TRBV5-6 to TRBJ2-2, with 9 bases that match TRBD1. Germline CDR1 is SGHDT and CDR2 is YYEEEE. The CDR3 contains 14 residues. Trimming took 3 bases from V and 6 from J; bases not matched to a gene: 3. The CDR3 sequence: CASSWDRVSGELFF. The CDR3 DNA reads as TGTGCCAGCAGCTGGGACAGGGTCTCCGGGGAGCTGTTTTTT. Full variable domain (outside the CDR3, taken from reference TRBV5-6 and TRBJ2-2): DAGVTQSPTHLIKTRGQQVTLRCSPKSGHDTVSWYQQALGQGPQFIFQYYEEEERQRGNFPDRFSGHQFPNYSSELNVNALLLGDSALYLCASSWDRVSGELFFGEGSRLTVL.

The chain employs TRBV11-2 and TRBJ1-2; TRBD1 matches 10 bases. V gave up 3 bases and J gave up 4 bases; unmatched junction bases: 2. The CDR3 sequence is 14 residues long. Germline CDR1 SGHAT, CDR2 FQNNGV. CDR3 in amino acids: CASSLGQGSYGYTF. CDR3 sequence (DNA): TGTGCCAGCAGCTTGGGACAGGGGTCCTATGGCTACACCTTC. The variable domain in full, completed from reference TRBV11-2 and TRBJ1-2, reads EAGVAQSPRYKIIEKRQSVAFWCNPISGHATLYWYQQILGQGPKLLIQFQNNGVVDDSQLPKDRFSAERLKGVDSTLKIQPAKLEDSAVYLCASSLGQGSYGYTFGSGTRLTVV.

V and J are TRBV13 and TRBJ2-7, with D possibly being TRBD2 (7 bases). In germline, CDR1 is PRHDT, CDR2 FYEKMQ (reference sequence). The V end was cut by 3 bases, the J end by 0 bases, with 18 bases between. The CDR3 is 17 amino acids. The CDR3 region is CASSLYKGGKSSYEQYF. The DNA for the CDR3 is TGTGCCAGCAGCTTGTATAAGGGGGGGAAGAGCTCCTACGAGCAGTACTTC. Together with reference TRBV13 and TRBJ2-7, the CDR3 gives the full variable domain: AAGVIQSPRHLIKEKRETATLKCYPIPRHDTVYWYQQGPGQDPQFLISFYEKMQSDKGSIPDRFSAQQFSDYHSELNMSSLELGDSALYFCASSLYKGGKSSYEQYFGPGTRLTVT.

The rearrangement joins TRBV27 to TRBJ1-1; tentatively, D is TRBD1 (6 bases). Trimming pared 2 bases from V and 6 bases from J, leaving 10 bases between. This CDR3 is built from 13 residues. Germline V gives CDR1 MNHEY, CDR2 SMNVEV (reference sequence). This chain's CDR3 is CASSLHRASEAFF. DNA for the CDR3: TGTGCCAGCAGTTTACACAGGGCCTCTGAAGCTTTCTTT.

The rearrangement uses TRBV30 and TRBJ2-6; D perhaps matches TRBD2 (6 bases). Trimming removed 2 bases at V and 0 bases at J, with 8 bases between. The CDR3 runs 15 residues. Germline CDR1 and CDR2: GTSNPN and SVGIG (reference sequence). The CDR3, as DNA: TGTGCCTGGAGTTTCGGGGGCTCTGGGGCCAACGTCCTGACTTTC. Amino acid sequence: CAWSFGGSGANVLTF.

The chain links TRBV21-1 to TRBJ1-4. TRBV21-1 is designated a pseudogene. CDR3 length: 14 residues. CDR3 amino acids: CASSLEVQNEKLFF. The CDR3 nucleotides read TGTGCCAGCAGCTTGGAGGTCCAAAATGAAAAACTGTTTTTT.

The rearrangement joins TRBV5-1 to TRBJ2-3; 9 nucleotides agree with TRBD1. Trimming at V came to 3 bases and at J to 2 bases, leaving 4 bases not matched to a gene. CDR1 SGHRS and CDR2 YFSETQ come from the germline V gene. This CDR3 is 15 amino acids long. The DNA of the CDR3 is TGCGCCAGCAGCTACTGGACAGGGGTCACAGATACGCAGTATTTT. Translated: CASSYWTGVTDTQYF.

The chain employs TRBV4-2 and TRBJ2-3; 7 bases fit TRBD1. Germline V gene lookup returns CDR1 LGHNA and CDR2 YNFKEQ. V was pared by 3 bases and J by 1 base, with 1 base of the junction left unmatched. The CDR3 totals 14 residues. CDR3 sequence reads: CASSHDRGTDTQYF. CDR3 in DNA: TGTGCCAGCAGCCACGACAGGGGCACAGATACGCAGTATTTT.